The clone carrying this TCR beta chain was seen a handful of times. The entry originates in a study of cytomegalovirus exposure and HLA in healthy donors. This CDR3 is 18 amino acids long. Germline V gene lookup returns CDR1 KGHSH and CDR2 LQKENI. After removal of 3 bases from V and 2 bases from J, the junction contained 14 bases not matched to a gene. PCR employed 60 Vbeta and 13 Jbeta primers. Here immunoSEQ multiplex PCR was the method, and the copy in TCRdb shows in-frame clones only, minus some. Of roughly 130,000 clones in the sample, 65% to 90% are singletons; the top ten hold about 2%. The chain combines TRBV18 with TRBJ2-3, with 7 positions matching TRBD2. The sample taken for sequencing was PBMCs. The clonotype comes from a young man in good health and CMV-seronegative. CDR3 sequence reads: CASSPTFPSSGATDTQYF. The CDR3, as DNA: TGTGCCAGCTCACCTACTTTCCCCTCTAGCGGAGCCACAGATACGCAGTATTTT.